Each of the 3 T cell receptor beta chains below was sequenced from the same sample in a study of shared clonotypes between healthy human individuals. Only in-frame clones appear in the TCRdb table, and some are missing; sequencing was by immunoSEQ multiplex PCR. Among 400,000 to 600,000 clones listed, about 96% were seen once. The sample was naive CD4+ T cells sorted from blood. Subset given: CD45RA+ positively selected. These receptor sequences come from a woman younger than 45 in good health.

This clone was recorded once. The chain has TRBV6-6 and TRBJ2-7, with no clear D. V was clipped by 5 bases and J by 5 bases, with 16 bases between them. This CDR3 contains 14 residues. Germline V gives CDR1 MNHNY, CDR2 SVGAGI (reference sequence). The DNA of the CDR3 is TGTGCCAGCAGTAAAATCGGGCCCACCGACGAGCAGTACTTC. Its protein product is CASSKIGPTDEQYF.

This chain links TRBV5-4 with TRBJ1-4, with unresolved D. V was shortened by 4 bases and J by 6 bases, with 7 bases between the two germline ends. Germline CDR1 and CDR2: SGHNT and YYREEE (reference sequence). The length of the CDR3 is 12 residues. The CDR3 loop reads CASSTTDEKLFF. The CDR3 bases are TGTGCCAGCAGCACGACCGATGAAAAACTGTTTTTT. The variable domain in full, completed from reference TRBV5-4 and TRBJ1-4, reads ETGVTQSPTHLIKTRGQQVTLRCSSQSGHNTVSWYQQALGQGPQFIFQYYREEENGRGNFPPRFSGLQFPNYSSELNVNALELDDSALYLCASSTTDEKLFFGSGTQLSVL.

This chain connects TRBV30 to TRBJ1-3, with D possibly TRBD1 on 5 matching bases. Germline CDR1 reads GTSNPN; CDR2 reads SVGIG (reference sequence). The CDR3 consists of 12 residues. The CDR3 bases are TGTGCTCTCGGGGGGGGAGGAAACACCATATATTTT. It translates to CALGGGGNTIYF.